This T cell receptor (beta chain) was sequenced during a study of cytomegalovirus exposure and HLA in healthy donors (dated by TCRdb to the late 2010s). Regarding the complete study: According to an earlier analysis of a few hundred of the donors, some 180 million T cells yielded 95 million to 140 million unique TCR beta sequences and around 300 Gb of sequence data. An early release that covered roughly 600 HLA-typed donors contained about 290 gigabases of sequencing data and about 93 million unique TCR sequences. The genetic ancestry cluster associated with self-reported Caucasian donors included over 80% of the roughly 410 genotyped donors. The aim of the study was to test whether cataloging public T cell receptors could identify signatures of past pathogen exposure. The T cell repertoires of several hundred subjects were profiled by immunosequencing and related to cytomegalovirus serostatus. Along with the approximately 700-subject first cohort, a separate validation cohort of over a hundred different subjects was used. The study combined high-throughput TCR immunosequencing, statistical association of individual TCRs with disease status, and machine learning to predict cytomegalovirus infection status. A later analysis re-examined previously published TCR beta repertoires from hundreds of donors and added high-resolution HLA genotyping to investigate patterns of TCR occurrence. Rather than using new phenotypic data, the later analysis identified candidate immune exposures from TCR beta sequences and from how often those sequences occurred across donors. In an earlier analysis of more than 550 of the donors, high-throughput TCR beta sequencing was used to judge whether each TCR beta V gene segment behaved as functional or pseudogenic. Donor age, sex, ethnicity and CMV serostatus were compiled together with the repertoire data. A later genetic analysis used genome-wide SNP genotypes for about 55% of the 666 donors, treating that subset as a discovery cohort. All discovery cohort repertoires had been generated using a single sequencing platform. Class I and class II HLA loci were covered by the typing at four-digit resolution. Typing coverage varied by locus: 629-630 donors for A, B, C, DRB1 and DQB1; some 520 for DQA1; nearly 610 for DPA1; approximately 490 for DPB1. Because of strong linkage in the cohort, five DR-DQ haplotypes were treated as single units for association and clustering. Across 398 genotyped donors of the cohort, an average of about 200,000 unique TCR beta nucleotide sequences per donor were sequenced, and approximately 17% of those sequences were non-productive.

Library construction relied on the immunoSEQ multiplex PCR assay. A mixture of 60 forward primers for TCR Vbeta segments and 13 reverse primers for TCR Jbeta segments was used in the multiplex PCR. Amplification of the CDR3 region of rearranged TCR beta genes was performed with a multiplex PCR assay on genomic DNA. The amplified TCR beta libraries were sequenced on the Illumina HiSeq System as 87-base-pair reads. As for the original processing: Across the 670 or so repertoires, a later analysis counted approximately 83 million unique TCR beta chains, around 11 million of which were shared by at least two donors. Raw reads were error-corrected and collapsed into unique sequences by a nearest-neighbor algorithm in which closely related sequences were merged to remove PCR and sequencing errors. Alignment of CDR3 sequences to IMGT reference sequences was used to assign V, D and J gene segments. Each retained sequence needed at least a six-nucleotide match to both a V gene segment and a J gene segment. Rearrangements were called productive when the CDR3 lacked stop codons and stayed in frame with V and J; all others were non-productive. Following IMGT convention, CDR3 was defined as the stretch from the second conserved V-encoded cysteine to the conserved J-encoded phenylalanine. In an earlier analysis of 587 of the donors, sequences lacking an unambiguous match to a single V gene segment were excluded. In an earlier analysis of approximately 590 of the donors, a V segment was called functional when productive rearrangements were above 56.7%, and segregating when the standard deviation between donors exceeded 5%. A statistical classification framework was built for diagnosing cytomegalovirus status from the catalog of TCR beta chain sequences. In a later analysis, TCR nucleotide sequences were compared against IMGT/GENE-DB human TR gene sequences so that V and J genes could be assigned. In a later analysis, CDR3 sequences and most-parsimonious VDJ recombination scenarios were assigned using the TCRdist pipeline. In a later analysis, every TCR beta chain was defined by the combination of its CDR3 amino acid sequence and its V-gene family, and reads without a unique V-gene family were dropped. A later analysis removed several hundred highly shared, low-generation-probability nucleotide sequences to deal with suspected cross-contamination and a sequencing artifact. For each public chain, a later analysis derived a clonal expansion index from normalized ranks of inferred template counts within each repertoire. In a later analysis, generation probabilities were computed with a VDJ recombination model fitted to out-of-frame rearrangements, and the resulting probabilities were checked against IGoR. Hypergeometric tests were used in a later analysis to score TCR-TCR, TCR-HLA and TCR-CMV co-occurrence, with a repertoire-size bias correction applied to the TCR pairs. To estimate false discovery rates, a later analysis permuted the HLA or CMV assignments 20 times. In a later analysis, co-occurring TCRs were grouped using DBSCAN, and TCRdist sequence similarity was added for clustering within HLA-allele-positive subsets. Co-occurrence clustering excluded repertoires with fewer than 30,000 or more than 120,000 public chains, plus five with anomalous nucleotide sharing. TCRdb took over this immuneACCESS table, retaining in-frame rearrangements with V and J assigned. Such tables are incomplete; in checked studies, under half of the missing clones stem from an unresolved V gene, and the remainder is unexplained. The V and J calls and clone size come from that table; D and trimming were worked out from the DNA. The sample includes 150,000 to 200,000 clones, with about 85% observed a single time. Roughly 6.3% of the sample belongs to the ten largest clones.

From a lookup of the germline V gene (reference sequence), CDR1 and CDR2 are SEHNR and FQNEAQ. The CDR3 has 16 amino acids, counting the end cysteine and phenylalanine. CDR3 DNA only is kept here, 48 bases in frame from base 1. The paper as a whole reports these results and caveats: Only TCR beta chains were sequenced in this cohort, and the absence of alpha or paired-chain data limited detectable features. In a later analysis, HLA-associated TCR beta chains showed more clonal expansion and lower generation probabilities than non-associated chains that were equally common. In an earlier analysis of approximately 600 of the donors, most TCR beta V segments were observed in productive rearrangements about 90% or about 30% of the time, broadly matching IMGT annotations. Some IMGT-functional V segments, including TRBV6-2 and TRBV6-3, could not be told apart with the 87-base-pair reads, so those segments were excluded. Because HLA typing was unavailable for some donors at each locus, only the typed subset was used in association tests. A further reported finding was that TCR beta sequences accurately predicted the HLA-A and HLA-B alleles for most subjects in the first cohort. The study gave a list of about 150 TCR beta chains associated with cytomegalovirus. Linkage disequilibrium might explain the correlated functional status among segregating V segments, but an unknown experimental factor could not be ruled out. In a later genetic analysis, fewer N-insertions in productive TCRs were reported among donors in an Asian-associated ancestry cluster than the roughly 670-donor mean. Cytomegalovirus status was reported to be diagnosed by the classifier with high specificity and sensitivity in both the original and validation cohorts. A cluster of highly shared sequence variants was judged likely to be a technical artifact of the sequencing pipeline. In a later analysis, the rate of TCR association differed among HLA loci, with DRB1 alleles having the most associated TCRs and HLA-C alleles having the fewest. The authors suggested that the approach could potentially be extended to other disease states and immunological phenotypes. CMV serostatus was the only immune exposure information available for the cohort. When HLA alleles, especially DR and DQ, strongly co-occurred, attributing TCR associations to individual alleles was difficult. V-gene and J-gene trimming of TCR beta chains was associated with a missense DCLRE1C variant in a later genetic analysis, and the association was replicated in an independent cohort. Several of the top co-occurrence clusters appeared to be linked to parvovirus B19, influenza, CMV and Epstein-Barr virus, according to a later analysis. The earlier analysis of about 600 of the donors excluded around 17 rarely observed V segments, including chromosome 9 orphons, because counts were too low. A later analysis associated about 18,000 TCR beta sequences with specific HLA alleles at a false discovery rate of 0.05. In vitro tests confirmed that a few of the cytomegalovirus-associated TCR beta chains recognize cytomegalovirus antigens. Most TCR sequences were seen in very few donors, while some public TCRs were found in many individuals. According to a later analysis, most CMV-associated TCR beta chains appeared to be HLA-restricted, and the HLA associations seemed to be driven largely by CMV exposure. Roughly uniform sequencing depth across donors was assumed in presence/absence analyses, although this assumption may not hold.

The cohort was made up of about 670 healthy bone marrow donors. At the time of sampling, all cohort members were nominally healthy, though unrecorded immune exposures were likely present. The donor was CMV seropositive and was included in the group of 250 to 350 seropositive cohort members. A peripheral blood sample was provided by each donor, and peripheral blood mononuclear cells were used for TCR beta sequencing. The Qiagen DNeasy Blood Extraction Kit was used to extract genomic DNA from the blood cell samples. A remark on this clone: Its antigen has not been determined. The junction departs from germline at one end; a sequencing error may be responsible.

Here the chain combines TRBV7-9 and TRBJ1-3, with the D gene not confidently named. Sequencing input: PBMCs. This TCR derives from a male donor in good health and CMV-seropositive. This receptor carries the CDR3 CSSSSAPSLSGNTIYF. The sequence in DNA is TGTTCCAGCAGCTCAGCTCCCAGTCTCTCTGGAAACACCATATATTTT.